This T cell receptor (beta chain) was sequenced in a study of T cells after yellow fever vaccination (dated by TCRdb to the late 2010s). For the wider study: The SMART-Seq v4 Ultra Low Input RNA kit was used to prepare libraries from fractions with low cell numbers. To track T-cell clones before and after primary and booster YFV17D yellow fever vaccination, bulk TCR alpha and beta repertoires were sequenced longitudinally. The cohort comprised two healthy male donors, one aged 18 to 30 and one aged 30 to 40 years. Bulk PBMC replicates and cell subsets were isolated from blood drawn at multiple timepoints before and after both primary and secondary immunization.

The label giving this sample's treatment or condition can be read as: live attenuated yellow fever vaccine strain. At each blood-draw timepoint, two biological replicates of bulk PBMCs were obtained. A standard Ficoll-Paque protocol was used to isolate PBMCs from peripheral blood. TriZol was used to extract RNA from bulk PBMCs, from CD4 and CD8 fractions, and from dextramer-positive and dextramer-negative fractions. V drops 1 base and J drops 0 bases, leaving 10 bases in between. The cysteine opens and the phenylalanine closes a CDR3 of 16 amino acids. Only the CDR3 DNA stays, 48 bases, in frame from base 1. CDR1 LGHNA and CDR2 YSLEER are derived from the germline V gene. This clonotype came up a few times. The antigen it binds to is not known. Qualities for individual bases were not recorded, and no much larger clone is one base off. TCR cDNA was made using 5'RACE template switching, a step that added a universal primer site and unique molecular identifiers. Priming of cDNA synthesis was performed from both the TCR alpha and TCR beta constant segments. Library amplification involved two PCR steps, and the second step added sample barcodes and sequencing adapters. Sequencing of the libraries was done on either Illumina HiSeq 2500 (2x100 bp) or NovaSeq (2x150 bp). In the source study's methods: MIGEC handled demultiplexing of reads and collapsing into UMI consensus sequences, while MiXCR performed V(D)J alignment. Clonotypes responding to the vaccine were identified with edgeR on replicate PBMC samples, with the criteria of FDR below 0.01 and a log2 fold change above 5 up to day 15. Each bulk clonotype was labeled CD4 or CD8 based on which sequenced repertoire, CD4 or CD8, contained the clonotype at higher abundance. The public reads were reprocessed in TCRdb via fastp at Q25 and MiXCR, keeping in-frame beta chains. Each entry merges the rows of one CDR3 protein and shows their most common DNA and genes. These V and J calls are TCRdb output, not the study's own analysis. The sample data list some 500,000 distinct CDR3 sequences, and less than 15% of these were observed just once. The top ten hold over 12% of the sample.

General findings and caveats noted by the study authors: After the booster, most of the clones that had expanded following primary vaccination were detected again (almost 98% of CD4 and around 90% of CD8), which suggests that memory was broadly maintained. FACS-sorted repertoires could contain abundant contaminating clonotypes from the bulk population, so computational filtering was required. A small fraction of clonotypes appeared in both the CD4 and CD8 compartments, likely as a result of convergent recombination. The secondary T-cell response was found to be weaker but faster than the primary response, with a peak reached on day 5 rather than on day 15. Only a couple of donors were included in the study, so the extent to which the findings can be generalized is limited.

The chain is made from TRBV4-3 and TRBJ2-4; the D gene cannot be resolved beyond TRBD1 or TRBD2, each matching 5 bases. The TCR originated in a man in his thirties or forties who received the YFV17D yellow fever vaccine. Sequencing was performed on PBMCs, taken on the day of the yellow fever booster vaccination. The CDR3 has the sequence CASSQVAGTAKNIQYF. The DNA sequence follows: TGCGCCAGCAGCCAAGTGGCAGGGACAGCCAAAAACATTCAGTACTTC.